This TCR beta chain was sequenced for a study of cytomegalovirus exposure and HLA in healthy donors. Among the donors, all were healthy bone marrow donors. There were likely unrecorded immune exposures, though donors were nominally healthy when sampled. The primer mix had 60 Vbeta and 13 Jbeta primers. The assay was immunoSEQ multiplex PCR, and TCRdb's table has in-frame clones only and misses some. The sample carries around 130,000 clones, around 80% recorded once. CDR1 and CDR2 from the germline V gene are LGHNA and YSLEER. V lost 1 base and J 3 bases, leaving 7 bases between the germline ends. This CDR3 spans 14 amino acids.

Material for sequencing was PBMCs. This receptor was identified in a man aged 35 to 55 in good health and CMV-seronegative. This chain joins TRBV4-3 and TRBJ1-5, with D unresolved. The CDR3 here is CASSQGGVNQPQHF. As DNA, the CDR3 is TGCGCCAGCAGCCAAGGCGGGGTCAATCAGCCCCAGCATTTT.